A single count supports the clone carrying this T cell receptor (beta chain). Its antigen remains unidentified. These data are taken from a study of OX40 agonist ivuxolimab in advanced cancers. Study-level information: Patients were given ivuxolimab, an antibody that agonizes OX40 (CD134). Patients with prior anti-PD-1, anti-PD-L1 or anti-CTLA-4 therapy were eligible; less than 50% had some.

Study-wide results and caveats: Mean expanded clone counts were higher in CD8+ than CD4+ T cells.

Here immunoSEQ multiplex PCR was the method, and the copy in TCRdb shows in-frame clones only, minus some. The table includes 55,000 to 65,000 clones, roughly 80% detected once. Samples of blood were obtained at baseline, on cycle 4 day 1, and on cycle 7 day 1. The CDR3 extends over 13 amino acids. The V end lost 4 bases, the J end lost 3 bases, and 9 bases lay between the germline ends. Germline values: CDR1 SGHVS, CDR2 FNYEAQ. The sample was CD4+ or CD8+ T cells sorted from blood, taken in a trial of the OX40 agonist ivuxolimab. The clonotype comes from an adult with an advanced solid tumor such as melanoma, head and neck, liver or kidney cancer. The J gene is TRBJ2-5, the V gene TRBV7-6; no reliable D call. CDR3: CASSSAPEETQYF. CDR3 DNA sequence: TGTGCCAGCAGCTCCGCTCCTGAAGAGACCCAGTACTTC.